The table lists the clone carrying this T cell receptor (beta chain) with many counts. Preparing the TCRbeta library involved the use of unique molecular identifiers. Using its own MiXCR run on the PCR reads, TCRdb lists one record per CDR3 protein. The repertoire has roughly 200,000 distinct CDR3 sequences, approximately 9% of them found once; the top ten carry around 6%. The CDR3 covers 12 residues. The ends were cut back, 8 bases at V and 11 bases at J, with 16 bases in the middle. From germline, CDR1 is SNHLY and CDR2 FYNNEI. This sample is part of a study of T-cell reconstitution after alpha-beta-depleted transplantation in children.

The sample here was PBMCs from the stem cell graft donor, taken from the stem cell graft. J is TRBJ1-5 and V is TRBV2; a weak D match, TRBD1 (6 bases). The sequence was obtained from a human donor who donated a stem cell graft to a child with acute lymphoblastic leukemia. The CDR3 sequence: CASYSGASAQHF. CDR3 nucleotides: TGTGCCAGCTATTCGGGGGCCTCGGCCCAGCATTTT.